The entry below describes one T cell receptor (beta chain). One base separates it from a far larger clone, so it is likely a read error. The entry originates in a study of prognosis after radiotherapy for stage I lung cancer. Across the whole study: Patients numbered about a dozen men and 6 women, aged about 53 to 84 with a median of 74.5 years. The study gave no patient concurrent therapy with stereotactic body radiotherapy. Progression was not significant in around 16 patients, whereas several developed distant metastases (median about 7 months) after radiotherapy.

The genomic DNA TCR beta CDR3 region underwent two rounds of multiplex PCR. Round-one PCR had primers specific to each TRBV and TRBJ gene. TCRdb reanalysed the multiplex PCR reads using MiXCR and keeps one entry per CDR3 protein. The sample consists of around 51,000 distinct CDR3 sequences, about 32% of them appearing once. Germline loops: CDR1 SGHVS, CDR2 FNYEAQ. Trimming at V came to 1 base and at J to 9 bases, leaving 11 bases not matched to a gene. The CDR3 extends over 16 amino acids. On two occasions, one at each of two time points, approximately 5.6 milliliters of peripheral blood were drawn. V is TRBV7-6 and J is TRBJ2-1; TRBD2 matches 8 bases. This receptor was taken from a donor at least 50 years old with non-small cell lung cancer. The sequenced sample was PBMCs, obtained before or after stereotactic body radiation therapy (not recorded which). The CDR3 sequence is CASSLGASGPMGEQFF. As DNA, the CDR3 is TGTGCCAGCAGCTTAGGGGCTAGCGGGCCCATGGGTGAGCAGTTCTTC. Full variable domain (remainder filled in from reference TRBV7-6 and TRBJ2-1): GAGVSQSPRYKVTKRGQDVALRCDPISGHVSLYWYRQALGQGPEFLTYFNYEAQQDKSGLPNDRFSAERPEGSISTLTIQRTEQRDSAMYRCASSLGASGPMGEQFFGPGTRLTVL.